These 2 T cell receptor beta chains came from one sample sequenced in a study of blood T cell repertoires in COVID-19. TCRdb's table, derived via immunoSEQ multiplex PCR, lists solely in-frame clones and lacks some. The sample consists of 45,000 to 50,000 clones, around 80% of them appearing once. The sample was peripheral blood. These receptor sequences come from a man at least 80 years old in a cohort sampled during active COVID-19.

The genes are TRBV5-4 and TRBJ1-2, with 7 bases identical to TRBD1. Trimming at V came to 5 bases and at J to 4 bases, leaving 5 bases not matched to a gene. Looked up from germline, CDR1 is SGHNT and CDR2 is YYREEE (reference sequence). This CDR3 is built from 13 residues. CDR3 nucleotide sequence: TGTGCCAGCAGTCAGACAGGGACCTATGGCTACACCTTC. As protein: CASSQTGTYGYTF.

The chain carries TRBV5-1 and TRBJ1-2; 11 nucleotides line up with TRBD1. CDR1 and CDR2 (germline): SGHRS, YFSETQ. The CDR3 contains 16 residues. The ends lost 5 bases at V and 0 bases at J; junction bases unmatched: 6. CDR3 amino acids: CASSSGTGGTNYGYTF. Written as DNA, the CDR3 is TGCGCCAGCAGTTCCGGGACAGGGGGGACTAACTATGGCTACACCTTC.